This is a list of T cell receptor beta chains from one sample in a study of human T cells and chemical hapten exposure. TCRdb reanalysed the RACE reads using MiXCR and keeps one entry per CDR3 protein. In the table there are some 50,000 distinct CDR3 sequences, 9.3% of which are singletons. The sample in question was whole blood, obtained in connection with sensitization to the hapten diphenylcyclopropenone (DPC). The receptors here all came from a woman aged 40 to 50 with alopecia areata. Some clones in this sample may be carry-over from other donors' samples. The CDR3 runs from the conserved cysteine through the conserved F or W. The D gene is left open where the match is weak. Size is stated for part of the rows, as once, few or many counts, or as a class when the clone is expanded.

TRBV28,TRBJ1-2,few,NA,TGTGCCAGCAGTTTAGGGATCCGTGGCTACACCTTC,CASSLGIRGYTF
TRBV12-3/TRBV12-4,TRBJ2-1,many,TRBD2,TGTGCCAGCAGCCCTACGGGAGGGTCCTACAATGAGCAGTTCTTC,CASSPTGGSYNEQFF
TRBV7-9,TRBJ2-3,few,NA,TGTGCCAGCAGACAGGCTAGCACAGATACGCAGTATTTT,CASRQASTDTQYF
TRBV27,TRBJ2-3,NA,NA,TGTGCCAGCAGTTTATATCCGGTGACTAGCACAGATACGCAGTATTTT,CASSLYPVTSTDTQYF
TRBV30,TRBJ1-4,many,NA,TGTGCCTGTTCCGGGCCCGAAAAACTGTTTTTT,CACSGPEKLFF
TRBV19,TRBJ1-1,NA,NA,TGTGCCAGTGGCAGACCGAACACTGAAGCTTTCTTT,CASGRPNTEAFF
TRBV19,TRBJ2-1,many,TRBD2,TGTGCCAGTAGTATAAGGGGACTAGCGGGGCGACGCTCCTACAATGAGCAGTTCTTC,CASSIRGLAGRRSYNEQFF
TRBV20-1,TRBJ1-1,many,TRBD1,TGCAGTGCACGGGACAGGGAGAAGGGGACTGAAGCTTTCTTT,CSARDREKGTEAFF
TRBV4-1,TRBJ1-2,NA,NA,TGCGCCAGCAGCCAAGGCCCCGGGGCCTTGAGCTATGGCTACACCTTC,CASSQGPGALSYGYTF
TRBV4-3,TRBJ2-7,few,TRBD1,TGCGCCAGCAGCCAAGGAGCACAGGGGAACTACGAGCAGTACTTC,CASSQGAQGNYEQYF
TRBV28,TRBJ2-7,NA,NA,TGTGCCAGCATGGGGGGCTACGAGCAGTACTTC,CASMGGYEQYF
TRBV20-1,TRBJ2-1,many,TRBD1,TGCAGTGCTACCGACCCTTCGACAGGGGGGAAAAACAATGAGCAGTTCTTC,CSATDPSTGGKNNEQFF
TRBV12-3/TRBV12-4,TRBJ1-1,few,NA,TGTGCCAGCAGTCCGAACAGGGATACTGAAGCTTTCTTT,CASSPNRDTEAFF
TRBV6-6,TRBJ2-2,many,TRBD1,TGTGCCAGCACCCTAGGACAGGGGGCCATCAACACCGGGGAGCTGTTTTTT,CASTLGQGAINTGELFF
TRBV20-1,TRBJ1-6,many,NA,TGCAGTGCTAGCCTCTCGGATAATTCACCCCTCCACTTT,CSASLSDNSPLHF
TRBV12-3/TRBV12-4,TRBJ1-3,few,NA,TGTGCCAGCAGTTTAAAGGGAGCTGGAAACACCATATATTTT,CASSLKGAGNTIYF
TRBV6-5,TRBJ1-5,many,NA,TGTGCCAGCAGTCTGCGGGTCGGACAGCCCCAGCATTTT,CASSLRVGQPQHF
TRBV4-1,TRBJ1-1,NA,NA,TGCGCCACCCTACACCGAGGTGAAGCTTTCTTT,CATLHRGEAFF
TRBV4-3,TRBJ2-1,NA,TRBD2,TGCGCCAGCAGCCAAGACTGGGCTAGCGGTTACAATGAGCAGTTCTTC,CASSQDWASGYNEQFF
TRBV30,TRBJ1-1,many,NA,TGTGCCTGGAGGAGCACTGAAGCTTTCTTT,CAWRSTEAFF
TRBV27,TRBJ2-3,NA,TRBD2,TGTGCCAGCGAGGGGAGGGACGGTGAGGAGGATACGCAGTATTTT,CASEGRDGEEDTQYF
TRBV7-6,TRBJ2-7,many,TRBD1,TGTGCCAGCAGCCACGGGGACAGAGCCTACGAGCAGTACTTC,CASSHGDRAYEQYF
TRBV7-9,TRBJ2-7,few,TRBD1,TGTGCCAGCAGACACCGGGACAGGGACGAGCAGTACTTC,CASRHRDRDEQYF
TRBV24-1,TRBJ2-7,few,TRBD1,TGTGCCACCAGTGAACCGGGACAGCCCTACGAGCAGTACTTC,CATSEPGQPYEQYF
TRBV4-1,TRBJ1-1,many,NA,TGCGCCAGCAGCCAAGTTATAAAGTTTGGGAACACTGAAGCTTTCTTT,CASSQVIKFGNTEAFF
TRBV28,TRBJ2-7,NA,NA,TGTGCCAGCAACGGTGGGTTCGAGCAGTACTTC,CASNGGFEQYF
TRBV7-9,TRBJ2-7,NA,NA,TGTGCCAGCAGCAGGAGGCCCGACGAGCAGTACTTC,CASSRRPDEQYF
TRBV4-2,TRBJ2-2,NA,NA,TGTGCCAGCAGCCAAGAAAACGGGGAGCTGTTTTTT,CASSQENGELFF
TRBV12-3/TRBV12-4,TRBJ2-3,many,TRBD2,TGTGCCAGCAGCCTGACAAGCGGCGCGCGTGGGACTAGCGGCCGCACAGATACGCAGTATTTT,CASSLTSGARGTSGRTDTQYF
TRBV6-5,TRBJ1-4,NA,TRBD1,TGTGCCAGCAGTTACACATCCTCTGGGGGGGACAGGGGATTATTGGTCGGAAAACTGTTTTTT,CASSYTSSGGDRGLLVGKLFF
TRBV6-2/TRBV6-3,TRBJ2-3,many,TRBD2,TGTGCCAGCAGAATCCAGCGGGGGGGAAGCACAGATACGCAGTATTTT,CASRIQRGGSTDTQYF
TRBV7-2,TRBJ1-6,many,TRBD1,TGTGCCAGCAGCAGGGGGCAGATTAATTCACCCCTCCACTTT,CASSRGQINSPLHF
TRBV28,TRBJ2-4,few,NA,TGTGCCAGCAAGGCGGGGGCAAACATTCAGTACTTC,CASKAGANIQYF
TRBV6-1,TRBJ1-4,NA,NA,TGTGCCAGCAGTTCCCCACTAGGCGGCTATAATGAAAAACTGTTTTTT,CASSSPLGGYNEKLFF
TRBV6-1,TRBJ2-3,many,NA,TGTGCCAGCAGTGTTTCGGTGAGCACAGATACGCAGTATTTT,CASSVSVSTDTQYF
TRBV6-1,TRBJ1-5,NA,NA,TGTGCCAGTGATGTAGGGGCAGAATATCAGCCCCAGCATTTT,CASDVGAEYQPQHF
TRBV20-1,TRBJ2-5,many,TRBD2,TGCAGTGCTAGAGATATCGGCGGGGGGGCCTCGGAGACCCAGTACTTC,CSARDIGGGASETQYF
TRBV18,TRBJ2-7,few,TRBD1,TGTGCCAGCTCACCACCCTTCAGGACAGGGTACGAGCAGTACTTC,CASSPPFRTGYEQYF
TRBV7-9,TRBJ2-5,many,TRBD2,TGTGCCAGCAGCTCCAGCGGGGCAGCAGAGACCCAGTACTTC,CASSSSGAAETQYF
TRBV4-3,TRBJ2-3,many,NA,TGCGCCAGCAGCCAAGACCCAGCGGGCACAGATACGCAGTATTTT,CASSQDPAGTDTQYF
TRBV7-3,TRBJ2-1,many,TRBD1,TGTGCCAGCAACCGGGACAGGGGTTACAATGAGCAGTTCTTC,CASNRDRGYNEQFF
TRBV6-1,TRBJ2-7,many,NA,TGTGCCAGCAGCTCAGGCAGGGGAGCCTACGAGCAGTACTTC,CASSSGRGAYEQYF
TRBV6-1,TRBJ2-5,many,TRBD2,TGTGCCAGCAGTTCCACTCGCGCGCGGGGGGGCCAAGAGACCCAGTACTTC,CASSSTRARGGQETQYF
TRBV29-1,TRBJ2-5,many,NA,TGCAGCGCTGGGACTCGCCAAGAGACCCAGTACTTC,CSAGTRQETQYF
TRBV7-9,TRBJ1-4,NA,TRBD1,TGTGCCAGCAGCACGGGACAGGCCGCAACTAATGAAAAACTGTTTTTT,CASSTGQAATNEKLFF
TRBV7-7,TRBJ1-1,few,NA,TGTGCCAGCAGCTTAGGCCCGAGGACTGAAGCTTTCTTT,CASSLGPRTEAFF
TRBV29-1,TRBJ2-7,many,NA,TGCAGCGTTCTCAGGGACTACGAGCAGTACTTC,CSVLRDYEQYF
TRBV7-2,TRBJ2-2,few,NA,TGTGCCAGCAGCTTCTCAGGGACCCTGAACACCGGGGAGCTGTTTTTT,CASSFSGTLNTGELFF
TRBV18,TRBJ1-4,many,TRBD1,TGTGCCAGCTCACCGGACAGGGGGCATGAAAAACTGTTTTTT,CASSPDRGHEKLFF
TRBV2,TRBJ2-7,few,NA,TGTGCCAGCGGGGGTCCGGGACCGCCTGGAATGCAGTACTTC,CASGGPGPPGMQYF